A selection of T cell receptor beta chains follows, all from one sample in a study of blood T cell repertoires in COVID-19. This table comes from immunoSEQ multiplex PCR, and its TCRdb copy is limited to in-frame clones, with some not included. Among roughly 280,000 clones listed, 90% were seen once. Material for sequencing was PBMCs or T cells enriched from blood (not recorded which). The receptors were gathered from a woman between 25 and 40 years old with acute COVID-19. Both conserved end residues are part of each CDR3. Fields, in order: J gene, V gene, CDR3 protein.

J: TRBJ2-7
V: TRBV21-1
CDR3: CASSKESCPSPSGYEQYF

J: TRBJ1-1
V: TRBV24-1
CDR3: CATRTWGNTEAFF

J: TRBJ2-3
V: TRBV7-2
CDR3: CASSTGYTDTQYF

J: TRBJ1-6
V: TRBV4-2
CDR3: CASSQDGFRDSPLHF

J: TRBJ1-6
V: TRBV30
CDR3: CAWKGQGRNSPLHF

J: TRBJ2-2
V: TRBV9
CDR3: CASSVDIRTSGRAGTGELFF

J: TRBJ2-2
V: TRBV28
CDR3: CASRPRTTNTGELFF

J: TRBJ1-2
V: TRBV27
CDR3: CASSELRGGPYGYTF

J: TRBJ1-2
V: TRBV29-1
CDR3: CSVGQTQYGYTF

J: TRBJ1-3
V: TRBV5-4
CDR3: CASSLGEGQGPGNTIYF

J: TRBJ1-3
V: TRBV28
CDR3: CASSSGLSGNTIYF

J: TRBJ1-6
V: TRBV19
CDR3: CASSTRQANSPLHF

J: TRBJ2-7
V: TRBV5-1
CDR3: CASSFREGSYEQYF

J: TRBJ2-5
V: TRBV28
CDR3: CASSFVGAGGRETQYF

J: TRBJ1-1
V: TRBV19
CDR3: CATSIDPVVPGHGNTEAFF

J: TRBJ1-4
V: TRBV10-3
CDR3: CATLRDRGEKLFF

J: TRBJ2-1
V: TRBV7-3
CDR3: CASSARRGLAGGPSFDEQFF

J: TRBJ1-1
V: TRBV23-1
CDR3: CASHKVLVTEAFF

J: TRBJ2-7
V: TRBV2
CDR3: CASNRAGYEQYF

J: TRBJ2-3
V: TRBV2
CDR3: CASSPREGQDTQYF

J: TRBJ2-1
V: TRBV28
CDR3: CASREGTGNEQFF

J: TRBJ2-1
V: TRBV5-1
CDR3: CASSASGLNNEQFF

J: TRBJ2-7
V: TRBV6-4
CDR3: CASSEQGGYEQYF

J: TRBJ2-1
V: TRBV11-2
CDR3: CASSLDPLTMERTRYEQFF

J: TRBJ1-3
V: TRBV14
CDR3: CASSQDRGISGNTIYF

J: TRBJ2-2
V: TRBV7-2
CDR3: CASSPRAAGTGELFF

J: TRBJ2-5
V: TRBV15
CDR3: CATERGTGVETQYF

J: TRBJ2-1
V: TRBV27
CDR3: CASSLPFRDEQFF

J: TRBJ2-2
V: TRBV29-1
CDR3: CSVVRGHTGELFF

J: TRBJ2-3
V: TRBV4-3
CDR3: CASSPSSGGDTQYF

J: TRBJ1-1
V: TRBV30
CDR3: CAWSEQGLHTEAFF

J: TRBJ1-1
V: TRBV20-1
CDR3: CSAPEAEAFF

J: TRBJ2-3
V: TRBV2
CDR3: CASRVERESTDTQYF

J: TRBJ2-3
V: TRBV6-1
CDR3: CASSSPGQSTDTQYF

J: TRBJ2-7
V: TRBV3-1/TRBV3-2
CDR3: CASSPRTGGNYEQYF

J: TRBJ1-5
V: TRBV28
CDR3: CANQDRDGNQPQHF

J: TRBJ2-7
V: TRBV7-2
CDR3: CASSYRDRVYEQYF

J: TRBJ2-1
V: TRBV3-1/TRBV3-2
CDR3: CASSPGLAGQFF

J: TRBJ2-2
V: TRBV29-1
CDR3: CSVRGPRITGELFF

J: TRBJ2-7
V: TRBV19
CDR3: CASSSSGSGYEQYF

J: TRBJ2-2
V: TRBV4-2
CDR3: CASSQGSRGLAEFTGELFF

J: TRBJ1-5
V: TRBV2
CDR3: CASGAGVQGASNQPQHF

J: TRBJ1-2
V: TRBV4-1
CDR3: CASSQEDRGTYGYTF

J: TRBJ1-4
V: TRBV2
CDR3: CASSDGLSNEKLFF

J: TRBJ2-5
V: TRBV24-1
CDR3: CATSDRTGGRETQYF